The 5 T cell receptor beta chains below come from one sample, sequenced in a study of OX40 agonist ivuxolimab in advanced cancers. This table comes from immunoSEQ multiplex PCR, and its TCRdb copy is limited to in-frame clones, with some not included. This table has around 64,000 clones, approximately 90% appearing once. The sequences come from CD4+ or CD8+ T cells sorted from blood, collected in a trial of the OX40 agonist ivuxolimab. These TCRs come from an adult with an advanced solid tumor such as melanoma, head and neck, liver or kidney cancer.

The chain has TRBV11-2 and TRBJ1-1; D possibly corresponds to TRBD1 (6 bases). V was trimmed by 3 bases and J by 4 bases, leaving 15 bases between them. The CDR3 length is 15 residues. In germline, CDR1 is SGHAT, CDR2 FQNNGV. The DNA for the CDR3 is TGTGCCAGCAGCTTTTCGGGGGGCATGGGCACTGAAGCTTTCTTT. It is translated as CASSFSGGMGTEAFF. Drawing the rest from reference TRBV11-2 and TRBJ1-1, the complete variable domain is EAGVAQSPRYKIIEKRQSVAFWCNPISGHATLYWYQQILGQGPKLLIQFQNNGVVDDSQLPKDRFSAERLKGVDSTLKIQPAKLEDSAVYLCASSFSGGMGTEAFFGQGTRLTVV.

J is TRBJ2-1 and V is TRBV27, with TRBD1 as a possible D gene (6 bases). The V and J ends lost 5 bases and 5 bases respectively, with 13 bases between them. The length of the CDR3 is 14 residues. Germline CDR1 and CDR2: MNHEY and SMNVEV (reference sequence). This chain's CDR3 is CASSPIQGNNEQFF. CDR3 coding DNA: TGTGCCAGCAGTCCAATACAGGGTAACAATGAGCAGTTCTTC.

The V call is TRBV30, the J call TRBJ1-1; D is unclear. CDR3 length equals 11 residues. V was trimmed by 3 bases and J by 10 bases, leaving 12 bases between them. Germline V gene lookup returns CDR1 GTSNPN and CDR2 SVGIG (reference sequence). The CDR3 coding sequence is TGTGCCTGGAGGCAAAGGTTGGGAGCTTTCTTT. This translates into CAWRQRLGAFF.

V usage is TRBV13 and J usage is TRBJ2-7; D tentatively reads TRBD1 or TRBD2 (6 bases each). The CDR3 extends over 14 amino acids. Trimming cost V 2 bases and J 6 bases, with 14 bases left between them. Germline CDR1 is PRHDT and CDR2 is FYEKMQ (reference sequence). The chain's CDR3 is CASSLREGGLEQYF. For the CDR3, the DNA is TGTGCCAGCAGCTTACGTGAGGGGGGACTCGAGCAGTACTTC.

This chain connects TRBV11-2 to TRBJ1-6; D ambiguous. V gave up 6 bases and J gave up 4 bases, with 13 bases separating them. The CDR3 loop spans 15 amino acids. The germline gives CDR1 SGHAT, CDR2 FQNNGV. Written as DNA, the CDR3 is TGTGCCAGCAGGTCGGTGGGTGGTTATAATTCACCCCTCCACTTT. This sequence encodes CASRSVGGYNSPLHF.